The clone carrying this TCR beta chain showed up many times. The time point was: newly diagnosed GD, antithyroid drugs for less than 3 months. RNA extracted from PBMCs served as the sequencing template. Library construction for TCR beta used iRepertoire HTBI primers and Arm-PCR of CDR3 regions. TCRdb used MiXCR to reprocess the multiplex PCR reads, holding one entry per CDR3 protein. The sample lists roughly 400,000 distinct CDR3 sequences; 14% to 15% were seen once. The data derive from a study of regulatory T cells in long-lasting Graves disease. CDR3 length equals 16 residues. With V trimmed by 4 bases and J by 3 bases, 10 bases remained unmatched. CDR1 is MNHEY, CDR2 SMNVEV, per germline (reference sequence). These data also featured in a second study, about T cells in Graves' hyperthyroidism and ophthalmopathy.

This chain joins TRBV27 and TRBJ2-7; TRBD2 agrees at 9 bases. Sequenced here: peripheral blood mononuclear cells (PBMCs), sampled at new diagnosis, from a patient treated with antithyroid drugs. The receptor's source is a woman aged 40 to 50 with Graves disease. In nucleotides, the CDR3 is TGTGCCAGCAGTTCATCACTAGCGGGCTTTGGCTACGAGCAGTACTTC. Its protein product is CASSSSLAGFGYEQYF.